One T cell receptor beta chain is described in this entry. It has no known antigen specificity. No much larger clonotype is one base removed from it; base qualities were not supplied. The trial excluded patients who had a history of autoimmune disease or who were on systemic immunosuppression. Peripheral blood for TCR sequencing was collected from all dose cohorts at baseline, on cycle 4 day 1, and on cycle 7 day 1. Samples came from an open-label, multicenter, first-in-human phase I dose-escalation trial of ivuxolimab. The trial enrolled adults with locally advanced or metastatic head and neck squamous cell, hepatocellular, melanoma or renal cell carcinoma. Before TCR sequencing, CD4+ T cells and CD8+ T cells from peripheral blood were sorted into separate populations. CDR1 SEHNR and CDR2 FQNEAQ are derived from the germline V gene (reference sequence). The CDR3 starts with the cysteine, ends with the phenylalanine, and has 16 residues. Only the CDR3 region is kept as DNA, spanning 48 bases read in frame from base 1. V loses 4 bases of germline sequence and J loses 3 bases, and the interval between the two ends is 19 bases.

The data are from a study of OX40 agonist ivuxolimab in advanced cancers. Regarding the study in general: Ivuxolimab was a fully human IgG2 agonistic monoclonal antibody targeting the costimulatory receptor OX40 (CD134). Intravenous ivuxolimab was administered to patients every 2 weeks at six dose levels: 0.01, 0.1, 0.3, 1.5, 3 and 10 mg/kg. Of the approximately 54 patients in dose escalation, about 20 had hepatocellular carcinoma, around 15 had melanoma, 9 had renal cell carcinoma and 9 had head and neck cancer. A male proportion of 70% to 90% and a mean age of approximately 55 years, ranging from roughly 23 to 90, were recorded for the dose-escalation cohort. Patients were allowed to have had prior anti-PD-1, anti-PD-L1 or anti-CTLA-4 therapy, and about 40% of the dose-escalation patients had been treated with checkpoint inhibitors. Three dose-escalation patients achieved partial responses, one with hepatocellular carcinoma and two with cutaneous melanoma. Peripheral TCRbeta sequencing aimed to test whether ivuxolimab altered TCR sequence diversity and caused clonal T-cell expansion. The monotherapy dose-escalation portion (N of about 52 patients) of the phase I ivuxolimab trial is reported in the paper.

Genomic DNA was isolated from the sorted cells so that the TCRbeta CDR3 region could be sequenced. The immunoSEQ Assay was used to sequence the TCRbeta CDR3 regions. Imported from immuneACCESS, the table was reduced by TCRdb to in-frame sequences with V and J called. These copies leave out some clones; in studies compared against another copy, an unresolved V gene accounts for under half, and the cause of the remainder is not known. The sample profile shows tens of thousands of clones; approximately 85% of them were found once. The biggest ten clones account for 0.5% to 0.6% of the sample. Results and caveats for the whole study, not just this receptor: Low levels of normalized T-cell clonal expansion were also seen in some nonresponding patients. In partial responders in the 0.1-3.0 mg/kg groups, normalized peripheral clonal expansion was found to be among the lowest, especially among CD8+ T cells. The antigen specificity of the clonally expanded peripheral T cells was not determined. On average, CD8+ T cells showed more expanded clones than CD4+ T cells after ivuxolimab. Clonal expansion of both CD4+ and CD8+ blood T cells was observed from baseline to week 6 at doses 0.1 to 3.0 mg/kg.

This TCR derives from an adult with an advanced solid tumor such as melanoma, head and neck, liver or kidney cancer. Here the sequenced sample was CD4+ or CD8+ T cells sorted from blood, taken in a trial of the OX40 agonist ivuxolimab. The chain joins TRBV7-9 to TRBJ2-7; matching of 6 bases hints at TRBD1 as the D gene. CDR3 protein: CASSSDAAGTLYEQYF. DNA sequence: TGTGCCAGCAGCTCTGACGCCGCCGGGACACTCTACGAGCAGTACTTC.